The 24 T cell receptor beta chains given below trace back to one sample, sequenced in a study of control samples from healthy donors and cancer patients. The method was immunoSEQ multiplex PCR; TCRdb's version includes in-frame clones alone and lacks a portion of them. The sample comprises approximately 120,000 clones, 90% of which are singletons, and roughly 4% rests with the top ten. The sample consisted of blood. All receptors come from a human donor in good health. The donor label of this sample is uncertain.

The chain recombines TRBV14 with TRBJ1-4; D not resolved. CDR3 size: 14 residues. V gave up 1 base and J gave up 7 bases, with 10 bases separating them. Germline CDR1 SGHDN, CDR2 FVKESK. CDR3 sequence (DNA): TGTGCCAGCAGCCAAGTTACTGGGAGTGAAAAACTGTTTTTT. Translating gives CASSQVTGSEKLFF.

This chain joins TRBV5-1 and TRBJ2-7, with 11 bases matching TRBD1. The CDR3 loop spans 16 amino acids. The junction had 6 bases not matched to a gene; V was cut back by 2 bases and J by 2 bases. CDR1 is SGHRS, CDR2 YFSETQ, per germline. The CDR3 nucleotides are TGCGCCAGCAGCTTCCCCGGGACAGGGGGAACCTACGAGCAGTACTTC. Protein product: CASSFPGTGGTYEQYF.

This clone was seen a handful of times. This chain's CDR3 is CASSAKDGQPQHF. The CDR3 DNA follows: TGCGCCAGCAGCGCTAAGGACGGTCAGCCCCAGCATTTT. This chain connects TRBV4-1 to TRBJ1-5, with unresolved D. This CDR3 has 13 amino acids. Trimming took off 5 bases at V and 6 bases at J, with 11 bases between the two ends. Germline-derived CDR1 and CDR2 are MGHRA and YSYEKL.

The chain recombines TRBV7-9 with TRBJ2-2, with 8 nucleotides matching TRBD1. The ends lost 4 bases at V and 1 base at J; junction bases unmatched: 5. In germline, CDR1 is SEHNR, CDR2 FQNEAQ (reference sequence). The CDR3 has 16 amino acids. The CDR3 DNA is TGTGCCAGCAGCTCCCGGACAGGGAGGAACACCGGGGAGCTGTTTTTT. Its protein product is CASSSRTGRNTGELFF.

V gene TRBV3-1 (or the pseudogene TRBV3-2) combines with J gene TRBJ1-3; D possibly corresponds to TRBD1 (5 bases). The germline gives CDR1 LGHDT, CDR2 YNNKEL (reference sequence). V dropped 0 bases and J dropped 2 bases, with 14 bases sitting between them. There are 17 residues in the CDR3. CDR3 nucleotide sequence: TGTGCCAGCAGCCAAGATTTACAGGAAATTCCTGGAAACACCATATATTTT. Its translation is CASSQDLQEIPGNTIYF.

V and J are TRBV5-1 and TRBJ2-1; 9 bases fit TRBD2. The germline gives CDR1 SGHRS, CDR2 YFSETQ. The J segment lost 3 bases and the V segment lost 0 bases, leaving 7 bases of the junction unmatched. The CDR3 contains 17 residues. CDR3 residues: CASSLASSGTLYNEQFF. In DNA form, the CDR3 reads TGCGCCAGCAGCTTGGCGTCTAGCGGGACTCTCTACAATGAGCAGTTCTTC.

The rearrangement links TRBV28 to TRBJ2-1, with TRBD2 matching over 12 bases. J gave up 10 bases and V 8 bases, and 12 bases lay outside the gene matches. Looked up from germline, CDR1 is MDHEN and CDR2 is SYDVKM. The CDR3 has 15 residues. The CDR3 DNA reads TGTGCCAGCGACCCTGGATGGCTAGCGGGGGGGGAGCAGTTCTTC. This codes for CASDPGWLAGGEQFF.

This clone was counted a single time. V gene TRBV7-9 combines with J gene TRBJ1-5; D perhaps matches TRBD1 (6 bases). This CDR3 comprises 15 residues. Germline lookup yields CDR1 SEHNR and CDR2 FQNEAQ (reference sequence). Trimming took off 1 base at V and 6 bases at J, with 13 bases between the two ends. The CDR3 coding sequence is TGTGCCAGCAGCTTAGAAGGGGGAGGGAGTCAGCCCCAGCATTTT. Amino acids: CASSLEGGGSQPQHF.

A remark on this clone: Other DNA sequences of this sample code for an identical CDR3. V and J are TRBV6-5 and TRBJ1-1, with TRBD1 as a possible D gene (5 bases). Trimming pared 3 bases from V and 2 bases from J, leaving 7 bases between. Germline CDR1 is MNHEY and CDR2 is SVGAGI. The CDR3 runs 13 residues. Here the CDR3 reads CASSYTGNTEAFF. The CDR3 region has the DNA TGTGCCAGCAGTTATACAGGTAACACTGAAGCTTTCTTT.

The chain couples TRBV24-1 to TRBJ1-5; 12 bases agree with TRBD1. The V and J ends lost 4 bases and 7 bases, in that order; junction bases with no gene match: 4. The CDR3 covers 15 residues. Per germline, CDR1 KGHDR and CDR2 SFDVKD. The DNA of the CDR3 is TGTGCCACCAGTGACGGGACAGGGGGCTCACAGCCCCAGCATTTT. It encodes CATSDGTGGSQPQHF.

J is TRBJ2-7 and V is TRBV9; tentative D call: TRBD2 (5 bases). The CDR3 contains 17 residues. V was clipped by 0 bases and J by 1 base, with 17 bases between them. CDR1 is SGDLS, CDR2 YYNGEE, per germline. CDR3 DNA sequence: TGTGCCAGCAGCGTAGCATCGTCGGGGATGGCTTCCTACGAGCAGTACTTC. It is translated as CASSVASSGMASYEQYF.

The chain carries TRBV21-1 and TRBJ1-5. TRBV21-1 is noted as a pseudogene. The CDR3 consists of 13 residues. CDR3 nucleotides: TGTGCCAGCAGCGAGGGAGGGATTCAGCCCCAGCATTTT. It encodes CASSEGGIQPQHF.

This chain links TRBV5-1 with TRBJ2-2; 9 bases line up with TRBD1. The ends lost 4 bases at V and 7 bases at J; junction bases unmatched: 8. The CDR3 contains 15 residues. The germline CDR1 and CDR2 sequences are SGHRS and YFSETQ. CDR3 sequence: CASSQTGGTIGELFF. The CDR3, as DNA: TGCGCCAGCAGCCAGACAGGGGGGACAATCGGGGAGCTGTTTTTT.

The CDR3 region has the DNA TGTATGTCAGGCAGCACAGATACGCAGTATTTT. Translated: CMSGSTDTQYF. The chain recombines TRBV28 with TRBJ2-3; D gene ambiguous. The CDR3 totals 11 residues. Looked up from germline, CDR1 is MDHEN and CDR2 is SYDVKM.

This chain joins TRBV21-1 and TRBJ2-2. TRBV21-1 has pseudogene status. The CDR3 has 19 amino acids. The CDR3 nucleotides read TGTGCCAGCAGCTCTCAGGACCCTACCGGGGAGAGGGGCACCGGGGAGCTGTTTTTT. Protein: CASSSQDPTGERGTGELFF.

This chain joins TRBV6-1 and TRBJ1-3; no firm D call. Germline CDR1 reads MNHNS; CDR2 reads SASEGT. The V gene lost 1 base and the J gene lost 4 bases, with 8 bases spanning the gap. The CDR3 spans 14 residues. Here the CDR3 reads CASSEGGGGNTIYF. The CDR3 DNA is TGTGCCAGCAGTGAAGGAGGTGGGGGAAACACCATATATTTT.

In regard to this clone: The same CDR3 is also encoded by other DNA sequences in this sample. V gene TRBV7-9 combines with J gene TRBJ2-2; a possible D gene is TRBD1 (6 bases). The CDR3 runs to 14 residues. Germline loops: CDR1 SEHNR, CDR2 FQNEAQ (reference sequence). With 5 bases removed from V and 5 bases from J, the gap between germline ends came to 12 bases. In nucleotides, the CDR3 is TGTGCCAGCAGCCTCGACAGGAGGACCGGGGAGCTGTTTTTT. Amino acids: CASSLDRRTGELFF.

The V gene is TRBV5-1, the J gene TRBJ2-3, with TRBD1 as a possible D gene (6 bases). CDR1 is SGHRS, CDR2 YFSETQ, per germline. The V gene lost 6 bases and the J gene lost 4 bases, with 15 bases spanning the gap. The CDR3 consists of 14 residues. CDR3 DNA: TGCGCCAGCAACCCGACAGGTAACGCAGATACGCAGTATTTT. This gives the protein CASNPTGNADTQYF. The whole variable domain, remainder taken from reference TRBV5-1 and TRBJ2-3, is KAGVTQTPRYLIKTRGQQVTLSCSPISGHRSVSWYQQTPGQGLQFLFEYFSETQRNKGNFPGRFSGRQFSNSRSEMNVSTLELGDSALYLCASNPTGNADTQYFGPGTRLTVL.

This chain uses TRBV5-1 with TRBJ1-4; D is unclear. V was pared by 4 bases and J by 7 bases, with 17 bases between. The germline gives CDR1 SGHRS, CDR2 YFSETQ. The CDR3 is 15 amino acids. Written as DNA, the CDR3 is TGCGCCAGCAGCCGCCGAGGAGAGGTTACTGAAAAACTGTTTTTT. It yields the protein CASSRRGEVTEKLFF.

The rearrangement uses TRBV6-5 and TRBJ1-1; no firm D call. Between the trimmed V and J ends, which lost 0 bases and 5 bases, there was a span of 10 bases. This CDR3 has 14 amino acids. Germline loops: CDR1 MNHEY, CDR2 SVGAGI. For the CDR3, the DNA is TGTGCCAGCAGTTACTCCCGGGGAGGTACTGAAGCTTTCTTT. Translation gives CASSYSRGGTEAFF.

This sequence joins TRBV30 and TRBJ2-2, with 7 bases that match TRBD1. The CDR3 has 13 residues. J gave up 5 bases and V 8 bases, and 8 bases lay outside the gene matches. The V gene's germline CDR1 is GTSNPN and CDR2 SVGIG (reference sequence). CDR3 loop: CASRQGQTGELFF. Here the CDR3 DNA reads TGTGCCAGTAGACAGGGTCAAACCGGGGAGCTGTTTTTT.

The genes are TRBV28 and TRBJ2-1; TRBD1 matches at 9 bases. Per germline, CDR1 MDHEN and CDR2 SYDVKM. This CDR3 region has 16 residues. J gave up 5 bases and V 4 bases, and 9 bases lay outside the gene matches. Here the CDR3 reads CASSSLRQGGNNEQFF. CDR3 DNA sequence: TGTGCCAGCAGTTCCCTCAGACAGGGGGGAAACAATGAGCAGTTCTTC.

The genes are TRBV6-4 and TRBJ2-1; TRBD2 agrees at 9 bases. Trimming took 3 bases from V and 9 from J; bases not matched to a gene: 6. CDR1 is MRHNA, CDR2 SNTAGT, per germline. The CDR3 extends over 14 amino acids. The CDR3 reads CASSERGGMSEQFF. CDR3 in DNA: TGTGCCAGCAGTGAGCGGGGGGGTATGAGTGAGCAGTTCTTC.

The chain employs TRBV12-5 and TRBJ2-3; no firm D call. The CDR3 loop spans 11 amino acids. CDR1 LGHNT and CDR2 FRNRAP come from the germline V gene. As DNA, the CDR3 is TGTCTTGTGGTGGGCCCAGATACGCAGTATTTT. Residues: CLVVGPDTQYF.